This TCR beta chain appears in the sequencing data of a study of beta chain features in type 1 diabetes. Overall study context: Sorted cells, around 100 million in number, were examined across all samples. The study's findings and limits: VDJ junctions in type 1 diabetes patients carried more deletions and fewer insertions. Although PCR might favor shorter templates, it would do so equally in patients and controls.

Expressed TCRB transcripts were sequenced because the entire RNA isolate underwent reverse transcription. Deep immunoSEQ sequencing covered naive, central memory and regulatory T cell samples. Only in-frame clones appear in the TCRdb table, and some are missing; sequencing was by immunoSEQ multiplex PCR. The data contain about 220,000 clones, roughly 11% of them singletons. The germline gives CDR1 SGDLS, CDR2 YYNGEE. Trimming pared 3 bases from V and 1 base from J, leaving 13 bases between. The CDR3 has 15 amino acids. To note about this clone: Antigen unknown.

The rearrangement links TRBV9 to TRBJ1-1; D gene uncertain. The material sequenced was central memory CD4+ T cells from blood. This receptor was obtained from a man aged 18-30 years in good health. The CDR3: CASSAPWGTNTEAFF. In DNA, the CDR3 is TGTGCCAGCAGCGCCCCTTGGGGAACGAACACTGAAGCTTTCTTT.